This T cell receptor (beta chain) is drawn from a study of CXCR3 chemokines and chemotherapy response in bladder cancer. This clonotype was observed many times. Germline CDR1 and CDR2: SGDLS and YYNGEE. Trimming cost V 4 bases and J 7 bases, with 14 bases left between them. The CDR3 has 14 amino acids. One entry per CDR3 protein, called by TCRdb with MiXCR from the PCR reads. The sample shows 7,000 to 10,000 distinct CDR3 sequences, 23% of them seen only once. This TCR derives from a human donor with bladder cancer that did not respond to neoadjuvant chemotherapy. This chain joins TRBV9 and TRBJ2-2, with unresolved D. The material was obtained from a patient whose treatment included neoadjuvant chemotherapy. In DNA form, the CDR3 reads TGTGCCAGCAGCAAAAGTTTTGGGATCGGGGAGCTGTTTTTT. Its translation: CASSKSFGIGELFF. The whole variable domain, remainder taken from reference TRBV9 and TRBJ2-2, is DSGVTQTPKHLITATGQRVTLRCSPRSGDLSVYWYQQSLDQGLQFLIQYYNGEERAKGNILERFSAQQFPDLHSELNLSSLELGDSALYFCASSKSFGIGELFFGEGSRLTVL.